The rows below give T cell receptor beta chains drawn from one sample of a study of T cells in localized non-small cell lung cancer. The method was immunoSEQ multiplex PCR; TCRdb's version includes in-frame clones alone and lacks a portion of them. Of 40,000 to 60,000 clones in the sample, roughly 86% were seen once. The material was PBMCs, obtained before any cancer treatment. Source of these receptors: a female donor with stage II lung adenocarcinoma. Each CDR3 is given with its conserved first and last residue. Only part of the rows carry a size: once, few, many, or a class if the clone is expanded.

clone_size	v_call	j_call	cdr3_aa
once	TRBV2	TRBJ2-1	CASSENSGGYNEQFF
.	TRBV5-4	TRBJ1-1	CASSLYRGRSEAFF
.	TRBV2	TRBJ1-4	CASSSLGNREKLFF
.	TRBV5-1	TRBJ1-1	CASSRRSRVLGNTEAFF
few	TRBV5-4	TRBJ2-7	CASSRRDRSNYEQYF
.	TRBV2	TRBJ1-1	CASSEARRGRTEAFF
.	TRBV27	TRBJ1-1	CASRDRGAFF
.	TRBV9	TRBJ1-1	CASSPRTGTNTEAFF
.	TRBV19	TRBJ1-2	CASSIGAGPRDYGYTF
.	TRBV19	TRBJ1-5	CASSTGNQPQHF
once	TRBV10-1	TRBJ1-2	CASSAWEGNNYGYTF
.	TRBV6-6	TRBJ1-1	CASRAGENTEAFF
once	TRBV7-8	TRBJ1-5	CASSHGDRVGQPQHF
.	TRBV27	TRBJ2-7	CASGRGSYEQYF
.	TRBV7-2	TRBJ1-2	CASSLAAGNYGYTF
.	TRBV5-1	TRBJ2-2	CASSPRTGRTGELFF
.	TRBV6-1	TRBJ2-2	CASRSQSNTGELFF
.	TRBV4-2	TRBJ2-3	CASSRGMTSGTDTQYF
.	TRBV5-1	TRBJ2-1	CASSLIVKDYNEQFF
.	TRBV9	TRBJ1-2	CASRPSGVYGYTF
.	TRBV4-1	TRBJ1-1	CASSQSRRVNTEAFF
.	TRBV18	TRBJ2-2	CASSPSTKGYGELFF
.	TRBV19	TRBJ2-7	CASSIDGTRYRLSF
.	TRBV7-7	TRBJ2-5	CASSLGPTGGVGETQYF
.	TRBV7-6	TRBJ1-1	CASSLRGGTEAFF
.	TRBV15	TRBJ1-6	CATSFRDRGYNSPLHF
once	TRBV11-2	TRBJ2-1	CASSLSGGLSSYNEQFF
.	TRBV9	TRBJ1-2	CASSSGTGGRNYGYTF
.	TRBV5-1	TRBJ1-6	CASSPFSPGTENSPLHF
.	TRBV30	TRBJ1-1	CAWNPDSPTEAFF
.	TRBV29-1	TRBJ2-2	CSVVFPNTGELFF
.	TRBV19	TRBJ1-3	CASEGAVYGNTIYF
.	TRBV7-9	TRBJ2-6	CASSFLQGEAGANVLTF
.	TRBV7-6	TRBJ2-3	CASSTSEHTQYF
few	TRBV29-1	TRBJ1-3	CSGRGTGAISGNTIYF
.	TRBV15	TRBJ1-4	CATSRELGANEKLFF
.	TRBV5-1	TRBJ2-7	CASSLGGQRGSYEQYF
.	TRBV11-2	TRBJ2-3	CASSLRNTDTQYF
.	TRBV2	TRBJ1-4	CASSRGQGFFEKLFF
.	TRBV27	TRBJ1-5	CASSLSSSGRGSQPQHF
.	TRBV6-1	TRBJ2-5	CASSERQGRSRETQYF
.	TRBV7-8	TRBJ1-4	CASTSGVTNEKLFF
.	TRBV15	TRBJ2-7	CATSRESAGEIYEQYF
.	TRBV19	TRBJ1-1	CAISTRAFF
.	TRBV7-9	TRBJ2-3	CASSPDFSGSTDTQYF
.	TRBV4-2	TRBJ2-7	CASSQQGAKTYEQYF
once	TRBV2	TRBJ2-5	CASSESSGGLKTQYF
.	TRBV5-8	TRBJ1-2	CASSPRQVGEEGYTF
.	TRBV9	TRBJ2-7	CASSGGAGPYEQYF
.	TRBV5-5	TRBJ2-1	CASSSGTPGTGYNEQFF
.	TRBV19	TRBJ1-5	CASSRGQDNSNQPQHF
once	TRBV6-5	TRBJ2-7	CASSYRREGSYEQYF